The present entry profiles one T cell receptor beta chain with its context. Its specificity is unknown. These data originate in a study of graft-versus-host responses after intestinal transplantation. Study-level information: All recipients were transplanted with multivisceral, liver-intestinal, or isolated intestinal grafts.

Study-level findings and limits: GvH clones occurred in recipient marrow; some first appeared in ileum or blood.

The germline V gene encodes CDR1 SNHLY and CDR2 FYNNEI. V lost 3 bases, J lost 3 bases, and 12 bases lay in between. The CDR3 covers 15 residues. Sequencing used immunoSEQ multiplex PCR; TCRdb keeps in-frame clones, though not all of them. The repertoire has around 99,000 clones, 85% to 95% of them found once; the top ten carry 2%. The sequence was collected from a human donor who received an intestinal transplant. The chain recombines TRBV2 with TRBJ1-5, with D maybe TRBD1 (6 bases). The sequencing used unstimulated CD8+ T cells sorted from spleen or lymph node cells, collected before intestinal transplant. The CDR3, as DNA: TGTGCCAGCAGTGACTTTACAGGGTACAATCAGCCCCAGCATTTT. Its translation is CASSDFTGYNQPQHF.